The sequence of this TCR beta chain was determined in a study of T-cell reconstitution after alpha-beta-depleted transplantation in children. This clonotype was detected ten times or more. The authors prepared the TCRbeta library with unique molecular identifiers. In TCRdb, the PCR reads were re-called with MiXCR into one record per CDR3 protein. The data contain 250,000 to 300,000 distinct CDR3 sequences, roughly a tenth of them singletons. Trimming took 7 bases from V and 4 from J, leaving 23 bases between them. Germline V gene sequence: CDR1 MDHEN, CDR2 SYDVKM. This CDR3 spans 16 amino acids. This specimen consisted of PBMCs, obtained before TCRalphabeta/CD19-depleted stem cell transplant. The chain uses TRBV28 and TRBJ2-7; the D gene could be TRBD1 or TRBD2 (5 bases each). This TCR derives from a boy in the first two years of life with acute myeloid leukemia, due to receive a stem cell transplant. Here the CDR3 reads CASMTGFEGEGYEQYF. The CDR3, as DNA: TGTGCCAGCATGACGGGATTTGAGGGAGAGGGGTACGAGCAGTACTTC.